This TCR beta chain was retrieved from a study of naive and memory T cell subsets. Study observations and caveats: Far more TCRs reportedly came from tuberculin skin test site biopsies.

Germline-derived CDR1 and CDR2 are DFQATT and SNEGSKA (reference sequence). This CDR3 is built from 14 residues. V was clipped by 0 bases and J by 3 bases; unmatched bases: 4. The SP2 primer and nested alpha and beta constant region primers amplified ligated cDNA in four rounds. TCRdb re-derived calls from the UMI-ligation and nested PCR reads in MiXCR, one entry per CDR3 protein. The table has fewer than 35,000 distinct CDR3 sequences, approximately 7.1% seen once; the top ten hold approximately 2.8%. In this sample, this clonotype is medium-sized. Its antigen is still unknown. Described treatment: skin biopsy from PPD injection site in Mantoux-positive individual. The library had UMIs added by 3' ligation of an oligonucleotide to TCR cDNA.

Specimen: skin, collected from a tuberculin skin test site. This receptor was taken from an adult in good health. The genes are TRBV20-1 and TRBJ2-7, with TRBD2 identical over 8 bases. The CDR3 coding sequence is TGCAGTGCTAGAGAAGCGGGGGAGGTCTACGAGCAGTACTTC. Translation gives CSAREAGEVYEQYF.